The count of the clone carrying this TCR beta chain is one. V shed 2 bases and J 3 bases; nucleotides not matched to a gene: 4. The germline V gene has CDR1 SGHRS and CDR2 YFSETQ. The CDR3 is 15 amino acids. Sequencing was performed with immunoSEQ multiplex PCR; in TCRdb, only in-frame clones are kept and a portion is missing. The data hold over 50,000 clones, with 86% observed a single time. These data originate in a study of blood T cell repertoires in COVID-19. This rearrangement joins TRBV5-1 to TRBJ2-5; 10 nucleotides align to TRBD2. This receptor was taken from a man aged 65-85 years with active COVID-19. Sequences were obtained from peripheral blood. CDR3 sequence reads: CASSFFLAGEETQYF. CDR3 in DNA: TGCGCCAGCAGCTTCTTCCTAGCGGGGGAAGAGACCCAGTACTTC.